This TCR beta chain was recorded in a study of CD8 T cells in ankylosing spondylitis. Deletions cut 0 bases from V and 5 bases from J, with 11 bases between. The length of the CDR3 is 15 residues. CDR1 and CDR2 from the germline V gene are SGDLS and YYNGEE. This clonotype was seen many times. Its target is not known. Findings of the study overall: In ankylosing spondylitis patients, matched synovial fluid reportedly showed significant enrichment of disease-linked clones.

Quantitative barcoded 5'-RACE was used to prepare TCR beta libraries. TCRdb ran MiXCR on the 5' RACE reads and lists one entry per CDR3 protein. The sample has about 42,000 distinct CDR3 sequences, roughly 2.5% seen once. The receptor was isolated from a male donor with ankylosing spondylitis or in good health (not recorded which). Sequenced: blood, either unsorted or a sorted T cell fraction (not recorded which). The chain employs TRBV9 and TRBJ2-2; the D is unclear. DNA of the CDR3: TGTGCCAGCAGCGTAGAAAGCCGGCGGACCGGGGAGCTGTTTTTT. As protein: CASSVESRRTGELFF.